A selection of T cell receptor beta chains follows, all from one sample in a study of long-term antiretroviral therapy in people with HIV. Only in-frame clones appear in the TCRdb table, and some are missing; sequencing was by immunoSEQ multiplex PCR. The sample consists of approximately 25,000 clones, approximately 87% of them appearing once. The specimen was unsorted PBMCs, collected 4.7 to 5 years after starting antiretroviral therapy. Receptors originate from a man aged 40-49 years with HIV. Each CDR3 is given with its conserved first and last residue. The D gene is left open where the match is weak. Only some rows state a clone size, as once, few, many or a class for expanded clones.

-	-	TRBV7-8	TRBJ2-7	TGTGCCAGCAGCCCAGGATACGAGCAGTACTTC	CASSPGYEQYF
-	-	TRBV10-3	TRBJ2-1	TGTGCCATCAGCGATGGAAGGGGGAATGAGCAGTTCTTC	CAISDGRGNEQFF
-	-	TRBV10-1	TRBJ1-2	TGCGCCAGCAGTGAAGGGGAATCTGCTGGCTACACCTTC	CASSEGESAGYTF
-	-	TRBV7-8	TRBJ1-5	TGTGCCAGCAGCGCGAACCAGGGGACTAGCAATCAGCCCCAGCATTTT	CASSANQGTSNQPQHF
-	-	TRBV7-2	TRBJ1-3	TGTGCCAGCAGCCCTCCGGGGGGGAGGAGGTACACCATATATTTT	CASSPPGGRRYTIYF
once	TRBD1	TRBV30	TRBJ2-7	TGTGCCTGGAGTTTCACAGGGGGCGGCTACGAGCAGTACTTC	CAWSFTGGGYEQYF
-	TRBD1	TRBV7-9	TRBJ2-5	TGTGCCAGCCAGACACAGGGGTGGAGTGAGACCCAGTACTTC	CASQTQGWSETQYF
few	-	TRBV9	TRBJ2-7	TGTGCCAGCAGCGAATTAGCGGAGTCCGGGGGAGAGCAGTACTTC	CASSELAESGGEQYF
-	TRBD1	TRBV5-8	TRBJ1-2	TGTGCCAGCAGCCCGGGACAGGGGATCTATGGCTACACCTTC	CASSPGQGIYGYTF
-	-	TRBV28	TRBJ2-7	TGTGCCAGCAGTATCGAGATCTACGAGCAGTACTTC	CASSIEIYEQYF
-	-	TRBV11-2	TRBJ2-2	TGTGCCAGCAGCTTAGAGTGGCAGGGGCTCAACACCGGGGAGCTGTTTTTT	CASSLEWQGLNTGELFF
-	TRBD1	TRBV18	TRBJ2-5	TGTGCCAGCTCACCCCTTGCGACAGGGGGCCTAGAAGAGACCCAGTACTTC	CASSPLATGGLEETQYF
-	-	TRBV27	TRBJ1-4	TGTGCCAGCAGTGTCCGGGGAGGGAATGAAAAACTGTTTTTT	CASSVRGGNEKLFF
-	TRBD1	TRBV19	TRBJ2-2	TGTGCCAGTAGTATAACAGGGACAGGGGGAAGCACCGGGGAGCTGTTTTTT	CASSITGTGGSTGELFF
few	-	TRBV6-5	TRBJ2-7	TGTGCCAGCAGCTCCGTGCTCGAGCAGTACTTC	CASSSVLEQYF
-	-	TRBV29-1	TRBJ2-1	TGCAGCGTTGTCAGGACCACGTACAATGAGCAGTTCTTC	CSVVRTTYNEQFF